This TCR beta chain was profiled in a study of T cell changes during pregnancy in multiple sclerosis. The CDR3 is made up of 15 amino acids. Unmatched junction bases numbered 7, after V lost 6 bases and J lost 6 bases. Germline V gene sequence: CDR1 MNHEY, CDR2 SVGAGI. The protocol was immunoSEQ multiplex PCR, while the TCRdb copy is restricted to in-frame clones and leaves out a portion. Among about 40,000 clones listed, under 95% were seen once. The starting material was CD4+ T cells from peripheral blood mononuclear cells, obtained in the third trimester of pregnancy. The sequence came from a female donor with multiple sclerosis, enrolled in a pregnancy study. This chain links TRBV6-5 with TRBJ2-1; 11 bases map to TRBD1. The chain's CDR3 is CASSRTGGAGNEQFF. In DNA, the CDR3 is TGTGCCAGCAGCCGGACAGGGGGCGCGGGCAATGAGCAGTTCTTC.